The source of this T cell receptor beta chain is a study of blood T cell repertoires in COVID-19. Across the whole study: COVID-19 samples, acute and convalescent, were from the United States, Italy and Spain. Sources were T cells, B-cell-depleted T cells, or PBMCs; the material itself was cDNA or gDNA.

In the authors' workflow: How many nucleated cells were present was estimated from reference gene primer amplification. Data came from immunoSEQ multiplex PCR; TCRdb stores just in-frame clones and leaves some out. Clone size and V and J calls were adopted from that table, with D and trimming inferred from the DNA. The data hold some 350,000 clones, with 85% to 90% observed a single time. The CDR3 is 11 residues long. Followed longitudinally, the Seattle patients had been enrolled during active infection. The clonotype originates from a woman in her seventies with COVID-19, enrolled during active disease. J is TRBJ2-1 and V is TRBV21-1; the table calls TRBD2, which could not be checked here. TRBV21-1 is designated a pseudogene. The sequenced material came from peripheral blood. CDR3 bases: TGTGCCAGCAGCAGAGTAAATGAGCAGTTCTTC. It is translated as CASSRVNEQFF.